The present T cell receptor (beta chain) was sequenced within a study of cytomegalovirus exposure and HLA in healthy donors. Whole-study context: Genetic ancestry analysis placed about 84% of the roughly 400 donors that were genotyped in the Caucasian-associated cluster. Overall study results and limits: Later work showed greater clonal expansion in HLA-associated TCR beta chains than in equally common others. Overall, approximately 150 TCR beta chains were annotated as cytomegalovirus-associated. TCR beta V- and J-gene trimming, according to a later analysis, was linked to a missense DCLRE1C variant.

About this clone: Its antigen is unknown.

PCR was performed using 60 Vbeta and 13 Jbeta primers. Assay used: immunoSEQ multiplex PCR; TCRdb lists only in-frame clones, some missing. The sample consists of over 150,000 clones, just under 80% of them appearing once. Looked up from germline, CDR1 is MNHNS and CDR2 is SASEGT. Trimming cost V 0 bases and J 3 bases, with 13 bases left between them. CDR3 length: 16 residues. Sequencing was performed on PBMCs. The chain uses TRBV6-1 and TRBJ2-3; perhaps TRBD2 as D (6 bases). The clonotype originates from a woman aged 45-59 years in good health and CMV-seropositive. As DNA, the CDR3 is TGTGCCAGCAGTGAAGCGTGGGGGGATGCTACAGATACGCAGTATTTT. Protein: CASSEAWGDATDTQYF.